The 2 T cell receptor beta chains below all came from one sample that was sequenced in a study of shared clonotypes between healthy human individuals. TCRdb's copy holds only in-frame clones and misses some; the assay was immunoSEQ multiplex PCR. The table shows just over 2,000,000 clones, with 95% occurring only once. Sequenced material: naive CD4+ T cells sorted from blood. The subset was: CD45RA+ positively selected. Receptor source: a man younger than 35 in good health.

The rearrangement joins TRBV7-9 to TRBJ2-5; TRBD1 matches 8 bases. Germline V gives CDR1 SEHNR, CDR2 FQNEAQ (reference sequence). V lost 5 bases and J lost 2; bases outside the gene matches: 4. The CDR3 sequence is 14 residues long. The CDR3 is CASSPDRAQETQYF. The DNA of the CDR3 is TGTGCCAGCAGCCCGGACAGGGCTCAAGAGACCCAGTACTTC.

The V and J genes are TRBV21-1 and TRBJ2-7; TRBD2, the table's D call, was not compared with the DNA. TRBV21-1 is tagged as a pseudogene. This CDR3 is built from 17 residues. CDR3 amino acids: CASRDGTSGTLSYEQYF. The CDR3 DNA is TGTGCCAGCAGGGACGGGACTAGCGGGACCCTCTCCTACGAGCAGTACTTC.